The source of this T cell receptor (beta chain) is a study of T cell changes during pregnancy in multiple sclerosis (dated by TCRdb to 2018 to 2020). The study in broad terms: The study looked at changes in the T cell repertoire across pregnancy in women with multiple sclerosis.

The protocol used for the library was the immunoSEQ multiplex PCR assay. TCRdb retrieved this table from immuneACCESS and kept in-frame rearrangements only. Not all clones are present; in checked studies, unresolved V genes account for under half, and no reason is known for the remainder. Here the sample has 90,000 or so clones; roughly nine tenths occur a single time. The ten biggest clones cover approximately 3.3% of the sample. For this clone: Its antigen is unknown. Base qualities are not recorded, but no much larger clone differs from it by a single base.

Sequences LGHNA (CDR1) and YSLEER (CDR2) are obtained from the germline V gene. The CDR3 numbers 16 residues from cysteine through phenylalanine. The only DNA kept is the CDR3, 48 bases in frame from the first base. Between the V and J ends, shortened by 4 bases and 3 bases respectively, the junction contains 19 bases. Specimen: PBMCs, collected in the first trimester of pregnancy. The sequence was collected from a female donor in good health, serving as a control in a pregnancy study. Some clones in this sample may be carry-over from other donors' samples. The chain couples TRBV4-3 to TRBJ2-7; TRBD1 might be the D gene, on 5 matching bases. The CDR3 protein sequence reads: CASSRAVGRAFYEQYF. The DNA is TGCGCCAGCAGCCGCGCCGTGGGCAGGGCCTTCTACGAGCAGTACTTC.